This T cell receptor beta chain was documented in a study of blood T cell repertoires in COVID-19. Germline assignment: CDR1 MGHRA and CDR2 YSYEKL. V was pared by 4 bases and J by 9 bases, with 15 bases of the junction left unmatched. The CDR3 sequence is 17 residues long. Authors' processing steps: By means of reference gene primer amplification, nucleated cell counts were estimated. Only in-frame clones appear in the TCRdb table, and some are missing; sequencing was by immunoSEQ multiplex PCR. V and J calls and clone size are those listed in that table; D and trimming were worked out from the DNA. The table includes 140,000 to 150,000 clones, roughly 87% detected once.

The specimen sequenced was peripheral blood. The receptor comes from a man between 65 and 85 years old with acute or convalescent COVID-19. J is TRBJ2-1 and V is TRBV4-1, with 10 nucleotides matching TRBD2. The CDR3 DNA follows: TGCGCCAGCAGCCGCTTTCCGAGGCTAGCGGGAGTGCGTGAGCAGTTCTTC. The encoded protein is CASSRFPRLAGVREQFF.